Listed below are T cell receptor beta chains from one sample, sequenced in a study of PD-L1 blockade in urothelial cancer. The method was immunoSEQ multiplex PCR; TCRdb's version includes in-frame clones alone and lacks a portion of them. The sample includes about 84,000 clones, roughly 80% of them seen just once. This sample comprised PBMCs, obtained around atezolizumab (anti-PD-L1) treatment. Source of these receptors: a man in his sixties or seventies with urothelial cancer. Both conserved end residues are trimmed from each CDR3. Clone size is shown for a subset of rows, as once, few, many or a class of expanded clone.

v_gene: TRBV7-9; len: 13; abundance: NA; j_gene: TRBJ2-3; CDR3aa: ASSLALFEIDTQY
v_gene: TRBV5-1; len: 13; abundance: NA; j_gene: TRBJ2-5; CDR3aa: ASSFLTVDQETQY
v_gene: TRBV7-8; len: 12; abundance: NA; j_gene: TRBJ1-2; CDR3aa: ASSLPTGPYGYT
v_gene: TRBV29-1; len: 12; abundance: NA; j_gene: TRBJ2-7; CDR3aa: SARQGASSYEQY
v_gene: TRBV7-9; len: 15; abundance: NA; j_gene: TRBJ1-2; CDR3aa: ASSLAAKQGQNYGYT
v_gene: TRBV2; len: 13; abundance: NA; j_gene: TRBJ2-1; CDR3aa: ASSKRTSGSDEQF
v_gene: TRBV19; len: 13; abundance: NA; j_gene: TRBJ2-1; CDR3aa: ASSITGGAENEQF
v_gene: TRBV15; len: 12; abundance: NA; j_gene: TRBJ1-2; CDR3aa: ATSTPGSNYGYT
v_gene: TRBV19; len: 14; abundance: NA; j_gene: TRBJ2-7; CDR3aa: ASSIESSGDPYEQY
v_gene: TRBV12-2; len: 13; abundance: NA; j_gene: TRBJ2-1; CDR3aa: ASRPLAKEYNEQF
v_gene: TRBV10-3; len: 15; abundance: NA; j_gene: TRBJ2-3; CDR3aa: AISESTTSYNTDTQY
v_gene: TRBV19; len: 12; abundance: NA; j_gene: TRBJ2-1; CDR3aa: ASSIHRDQDEQF
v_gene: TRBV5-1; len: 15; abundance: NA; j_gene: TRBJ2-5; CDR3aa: ASSPGPSGRARETQY
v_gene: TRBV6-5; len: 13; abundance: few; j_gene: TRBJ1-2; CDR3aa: ASSYSPRSNYGYT
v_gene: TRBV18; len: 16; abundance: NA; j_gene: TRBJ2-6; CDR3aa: ASSPPGRTERRANVLT
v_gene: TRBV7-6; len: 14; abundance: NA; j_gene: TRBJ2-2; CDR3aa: ASSLVRGSSTGELF
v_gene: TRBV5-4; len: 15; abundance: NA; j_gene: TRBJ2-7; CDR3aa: ASSSGPGTSGSYEQY
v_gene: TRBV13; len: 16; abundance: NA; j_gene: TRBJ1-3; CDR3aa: ASSLRQDIHLSGNTIY
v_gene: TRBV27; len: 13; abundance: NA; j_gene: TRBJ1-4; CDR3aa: ASRPAGQINEKLF
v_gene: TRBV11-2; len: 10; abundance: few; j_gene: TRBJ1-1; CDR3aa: ASTQGTGGAF
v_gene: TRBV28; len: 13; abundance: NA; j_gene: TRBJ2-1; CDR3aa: ASSSPSGRGNEQF
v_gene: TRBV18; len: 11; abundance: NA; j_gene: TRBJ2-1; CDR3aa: ASSPPPRNEQF
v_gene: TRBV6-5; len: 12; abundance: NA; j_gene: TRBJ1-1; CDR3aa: ASSLTVMNTEAF
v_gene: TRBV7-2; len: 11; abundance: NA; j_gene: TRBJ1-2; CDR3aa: ASSLGAGAGYT
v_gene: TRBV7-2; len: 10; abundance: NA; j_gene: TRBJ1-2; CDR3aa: ASSRTGEGYT
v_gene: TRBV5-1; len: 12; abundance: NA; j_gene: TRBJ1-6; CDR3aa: ASSQGSGNSPLH
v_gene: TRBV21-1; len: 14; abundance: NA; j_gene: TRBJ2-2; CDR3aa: ASRGTTGTYTGELF
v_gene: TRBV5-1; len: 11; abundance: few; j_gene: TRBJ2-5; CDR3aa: ASSLDTEGAQY
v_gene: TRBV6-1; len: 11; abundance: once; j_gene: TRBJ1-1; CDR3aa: ASRDRVNTEAF
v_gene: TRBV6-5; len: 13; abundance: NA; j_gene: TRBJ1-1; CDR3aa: ASRGTGGGNTEAF
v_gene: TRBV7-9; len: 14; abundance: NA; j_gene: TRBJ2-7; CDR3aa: ASSTPGTGAPYEQY
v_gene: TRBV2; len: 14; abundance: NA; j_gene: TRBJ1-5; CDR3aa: ASSERGGQLGQPQH
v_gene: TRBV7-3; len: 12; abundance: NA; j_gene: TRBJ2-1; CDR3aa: ASSSPTGANEQF
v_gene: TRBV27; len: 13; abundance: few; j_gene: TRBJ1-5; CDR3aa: ASSRTGGGGQPQH
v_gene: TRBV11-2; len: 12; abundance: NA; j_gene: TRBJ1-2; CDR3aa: ASSPPPANYGYT
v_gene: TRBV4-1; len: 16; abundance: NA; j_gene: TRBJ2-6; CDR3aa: ASSQAGQGRSGANVLT
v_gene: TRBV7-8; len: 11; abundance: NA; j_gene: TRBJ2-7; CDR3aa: ASSTTPNYEQY
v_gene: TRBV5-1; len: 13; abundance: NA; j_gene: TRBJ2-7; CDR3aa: ASSPGLAGGSEQY
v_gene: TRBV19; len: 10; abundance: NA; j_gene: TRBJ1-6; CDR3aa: ASSLMRSPLH
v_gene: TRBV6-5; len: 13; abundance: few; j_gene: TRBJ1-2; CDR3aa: ASSYQGATNYGYT